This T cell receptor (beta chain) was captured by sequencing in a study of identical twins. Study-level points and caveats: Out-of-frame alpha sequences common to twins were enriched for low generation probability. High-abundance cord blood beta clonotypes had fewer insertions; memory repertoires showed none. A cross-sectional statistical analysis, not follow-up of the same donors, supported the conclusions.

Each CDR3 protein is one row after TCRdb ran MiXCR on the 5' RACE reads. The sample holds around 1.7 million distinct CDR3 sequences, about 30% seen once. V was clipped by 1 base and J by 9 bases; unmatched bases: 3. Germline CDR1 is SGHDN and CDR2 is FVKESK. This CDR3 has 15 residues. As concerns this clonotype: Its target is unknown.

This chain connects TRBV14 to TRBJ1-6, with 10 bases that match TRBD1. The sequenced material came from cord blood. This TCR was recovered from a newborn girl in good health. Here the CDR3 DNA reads TGTGCCAGCAGCCAAGTGGGACAGGGGATTTCACCCCTCCACTTT. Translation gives CASSQVGQGISPLHF.